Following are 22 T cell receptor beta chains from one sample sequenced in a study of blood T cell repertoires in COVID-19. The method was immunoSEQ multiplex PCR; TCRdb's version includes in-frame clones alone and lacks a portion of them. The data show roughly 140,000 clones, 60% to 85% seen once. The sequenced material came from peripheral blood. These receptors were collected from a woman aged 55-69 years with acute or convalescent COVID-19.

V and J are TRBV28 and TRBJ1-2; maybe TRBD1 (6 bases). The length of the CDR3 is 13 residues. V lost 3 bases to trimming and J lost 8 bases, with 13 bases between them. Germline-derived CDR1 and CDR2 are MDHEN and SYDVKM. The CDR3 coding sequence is TGTGCCAGCAGTTTTGCAGGGGCGCGAGGCTACACCTTC. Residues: CASSFAGARGYTF.

The CDR3 nucleotides read TGTGCCAGCAGCCGACAGTCTAACTCCTACGAGCAGTACTTC. Amino acids: CASSRQSNSYEQYF. This chain joins TRBV11-2 and TRBJ2-7, with D possibly being TRBD1 (5 bases). Germline loops: CDR1 SGHAT, CDR2 FQNNGV. The ends were cut back, 5 bases at V and 0 bases at J, with 11 bases in the middle. The CDR3 runs to 14 residues.

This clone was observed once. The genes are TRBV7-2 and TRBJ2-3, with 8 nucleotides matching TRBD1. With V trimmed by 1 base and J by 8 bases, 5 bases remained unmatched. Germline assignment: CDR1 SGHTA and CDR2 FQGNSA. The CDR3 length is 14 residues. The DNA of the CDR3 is TGTGCCAGCAGCTTAGGGGGACAGGTTGTTACGCAGTATTTT. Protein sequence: CASSLGGQVVTQYF.

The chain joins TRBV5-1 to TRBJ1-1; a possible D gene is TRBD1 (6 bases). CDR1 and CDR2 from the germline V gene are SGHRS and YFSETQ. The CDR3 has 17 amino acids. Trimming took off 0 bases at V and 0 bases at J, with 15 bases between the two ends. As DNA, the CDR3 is TGCGCCAGCAGCTTGGTTTTCAGGGGAGGGATGAACACTGAAGCTTTCTTT. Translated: CASSLVFRGGMNTEAFF.

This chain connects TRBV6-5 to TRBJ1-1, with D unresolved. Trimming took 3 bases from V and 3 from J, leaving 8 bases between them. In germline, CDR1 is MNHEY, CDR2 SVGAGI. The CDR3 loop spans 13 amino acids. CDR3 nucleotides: TGTGCCAGCAGTTATATTTCCTACACTGAAGCTTTCTTT. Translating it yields CASSYISYTEAFF.

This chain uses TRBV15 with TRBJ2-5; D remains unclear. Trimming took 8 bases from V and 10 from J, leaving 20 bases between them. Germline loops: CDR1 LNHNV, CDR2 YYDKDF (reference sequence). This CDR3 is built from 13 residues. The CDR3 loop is CATGPVPSWIQYF. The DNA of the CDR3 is TGTGCCACCGGGCCTGTACCAAGTTGGATCCAGTACTTC.

The CDR3 here is CAWSVGSFTEAFF. The CDR3 DNA is TGTGCCTGGAGTGTCGGGAGTTTCACTGAAGCTTTCTTT. The V gene is TRBV30, the J gene TRBJ1-1; unclear D gene. This CDR3 contains 13 residues. V gave up 0 bases and J gave up 4 bases, with 9 bases separating them. Germline V gene data show CDR1 as GTSNPN and CDR2 as SVGIG (reference sequence).

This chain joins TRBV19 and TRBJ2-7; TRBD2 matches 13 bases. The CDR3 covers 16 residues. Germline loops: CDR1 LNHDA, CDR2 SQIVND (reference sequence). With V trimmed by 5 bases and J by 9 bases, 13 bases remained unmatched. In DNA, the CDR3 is TGTGCCAGTAGTCCCCCGGGACTAGCGGGAACTCTTGGGCAGTACTTC. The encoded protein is CASSPPGLAGTLGQYF. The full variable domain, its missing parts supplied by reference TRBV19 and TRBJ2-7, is DGGITQSPKYLFRKEGQNVTLSCEQNLNHDAMYWYRQDPGQGLRLIYYSQIVNDFQKGDIAEGYSVSREKKESFPLTVTSAQKNPTAFYLCASSPPGLAGTLGQYFGPGTRLTVT.

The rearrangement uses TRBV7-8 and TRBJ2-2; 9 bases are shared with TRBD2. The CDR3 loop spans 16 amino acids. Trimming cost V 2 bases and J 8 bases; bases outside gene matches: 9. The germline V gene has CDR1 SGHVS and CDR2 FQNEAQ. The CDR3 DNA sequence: TGTGCCAGCAGCTTACTAGCTAGCGGGATGGGTGGGGAGCTGTTTTTT. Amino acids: CASSLLASGMGGELFF.

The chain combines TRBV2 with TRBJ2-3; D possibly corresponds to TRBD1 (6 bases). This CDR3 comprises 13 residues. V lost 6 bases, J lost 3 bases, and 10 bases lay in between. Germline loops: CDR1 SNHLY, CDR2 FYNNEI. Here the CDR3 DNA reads TGTGCCAGCAGCAAACAGGGAACAGATACGCAGTATTTT. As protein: CASSKQGTDTQYF.

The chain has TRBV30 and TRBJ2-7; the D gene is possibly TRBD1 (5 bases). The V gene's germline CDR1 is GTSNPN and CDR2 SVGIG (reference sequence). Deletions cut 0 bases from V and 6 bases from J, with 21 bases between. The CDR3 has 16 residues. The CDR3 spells CAWSVNAWQGLGEQYF. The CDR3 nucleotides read TGTGCCTGGAGTGTTAACGCCTGGCAGGGTTTGGGCGAGCAGTACTTC.

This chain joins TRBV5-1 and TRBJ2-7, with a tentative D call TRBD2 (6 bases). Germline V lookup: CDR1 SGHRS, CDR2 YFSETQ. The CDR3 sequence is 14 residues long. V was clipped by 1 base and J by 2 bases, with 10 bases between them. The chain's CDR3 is CASSLTGGTYEQYF. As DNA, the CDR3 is TGCGCCAGCAGCTTGACCGGGGGTACCTACGAGCAGTACTTC.

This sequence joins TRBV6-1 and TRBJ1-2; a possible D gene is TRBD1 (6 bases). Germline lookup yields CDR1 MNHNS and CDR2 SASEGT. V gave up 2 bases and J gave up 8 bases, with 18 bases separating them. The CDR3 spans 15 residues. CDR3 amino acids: CASSETRRGARGYTF. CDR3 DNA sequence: TGTGCCAGCAGTGAAACCCGTCGGGGGGCGCGAGGCTACACCTTC.

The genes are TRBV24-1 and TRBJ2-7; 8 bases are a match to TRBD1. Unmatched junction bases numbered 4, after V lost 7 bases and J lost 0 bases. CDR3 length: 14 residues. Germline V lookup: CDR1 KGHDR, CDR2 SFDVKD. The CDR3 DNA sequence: TGTGCCACCAGAGACAGGGGCCGCTCCTACGAGCAGTACTTC. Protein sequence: CATRDRGRSYEQYF.

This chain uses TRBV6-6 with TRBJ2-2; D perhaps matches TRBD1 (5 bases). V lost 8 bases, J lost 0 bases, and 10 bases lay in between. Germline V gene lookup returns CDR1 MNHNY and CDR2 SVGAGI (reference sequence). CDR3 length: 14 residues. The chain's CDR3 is CASARTTNTGELFF. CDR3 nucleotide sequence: TGTGCCAGCGCTAGGACAACGAACACCGGGGAGCTGTTTTTT.

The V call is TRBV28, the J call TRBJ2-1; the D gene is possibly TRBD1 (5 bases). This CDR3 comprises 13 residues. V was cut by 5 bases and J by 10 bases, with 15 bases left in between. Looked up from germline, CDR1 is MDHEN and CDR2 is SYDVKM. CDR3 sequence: CASSLPPGSEQFF. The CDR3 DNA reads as TGTGCCAGCAGTCTCCCCCCAGGGTCAGAGCAGTTCTTC.

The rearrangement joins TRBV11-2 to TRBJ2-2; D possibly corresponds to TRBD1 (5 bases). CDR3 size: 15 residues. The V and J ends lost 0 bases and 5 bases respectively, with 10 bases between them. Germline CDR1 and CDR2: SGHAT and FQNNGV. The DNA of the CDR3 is TGTGCCAGCAGCTTAGATAGGGGCGTTACCGGGGAGCTGTTTTTT. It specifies CASSLDRGVTGELFF.

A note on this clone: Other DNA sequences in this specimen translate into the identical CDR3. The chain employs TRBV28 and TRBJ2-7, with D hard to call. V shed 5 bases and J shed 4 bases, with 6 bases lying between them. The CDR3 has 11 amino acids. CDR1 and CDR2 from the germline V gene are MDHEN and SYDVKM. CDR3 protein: CASSLFYEQYF. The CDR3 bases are TGTGCCAGCAGTCTTTTTTACGAGCAGTACTTC.

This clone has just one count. CDR3 protein: CAIRETGDTQYF. CDR3 bases: TGTGCCATCAGAGAGACGGGAGATACGCAGTATTTT. The chain links TRBV10-3 to TRBJ2-3; D not resolved. CDR3 size: 12 residues. The V gene lost 6 bases and the J gene lost 5 bases, with 9 bases spanning the gap. The germline V gene encodes CDR1 ENHRY and CDR2 SYGVKD.

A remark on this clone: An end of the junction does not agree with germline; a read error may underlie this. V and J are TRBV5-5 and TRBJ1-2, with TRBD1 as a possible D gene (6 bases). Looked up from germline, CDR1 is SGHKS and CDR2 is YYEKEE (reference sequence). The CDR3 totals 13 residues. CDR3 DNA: TGTGCCACCAGCTTGGGGGGCGGCTATGGCTACACCTTC. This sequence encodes CATSLGGGYGYTF.

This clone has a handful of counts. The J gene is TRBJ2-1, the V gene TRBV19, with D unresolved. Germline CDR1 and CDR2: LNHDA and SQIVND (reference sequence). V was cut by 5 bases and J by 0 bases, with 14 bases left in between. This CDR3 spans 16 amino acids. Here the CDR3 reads CASSLPGVSSYNEQFF. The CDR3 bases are TGTGCCAGTAGTCTCCCCGGAGTAAGCTCCTACAATGAGCAGTTCTTC.

CDR3 sequence reads: CASGDIAGVGETQYF. CDR3 bases: TGTGCCAGTGGTGACATAGCGGGAGTAGGCGAGACCCAGTACTTC. The chain employs TRBV19 and TRBJ2-5, with 9 positions matching TRBD2. CDR3 length: 15 amino acids. Per germline, CDR1 LNHDA and CDR2 SQIVND (reference sequence). J gave up 5 bases and V 8 bases, and 12 bases lay outside the gene matches. The entire variable domain, with the rest obtained from reference TRBV19 and TRBJ2-5, is as follows: DGGITQSPKYLFRKEGQNVTLSCEQNLNHDAMYWYRQDPGQGLRLIYYSQIVNDFQKGDIAEGYSVSREKKESFPLTVTSAQKNPTAFYLCASGDIAGVGETQYFGPGTRLLVL.